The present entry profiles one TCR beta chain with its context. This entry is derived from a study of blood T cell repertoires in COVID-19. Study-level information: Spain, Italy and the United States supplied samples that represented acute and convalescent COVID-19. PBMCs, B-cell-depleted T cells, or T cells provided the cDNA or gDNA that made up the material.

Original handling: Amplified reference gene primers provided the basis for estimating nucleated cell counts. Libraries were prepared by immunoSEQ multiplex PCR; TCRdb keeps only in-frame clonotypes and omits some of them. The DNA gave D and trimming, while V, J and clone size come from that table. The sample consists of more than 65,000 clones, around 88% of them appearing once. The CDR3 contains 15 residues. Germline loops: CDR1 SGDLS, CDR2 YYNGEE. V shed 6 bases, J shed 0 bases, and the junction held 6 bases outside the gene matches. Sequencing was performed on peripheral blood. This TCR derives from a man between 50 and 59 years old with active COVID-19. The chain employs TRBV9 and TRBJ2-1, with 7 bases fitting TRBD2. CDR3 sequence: CASTIGGSSYNEQFF. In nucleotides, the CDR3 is TGTGCCAGCACCATCGGGGGGAGCTCCTACAATGAGCAGTTCTTC.